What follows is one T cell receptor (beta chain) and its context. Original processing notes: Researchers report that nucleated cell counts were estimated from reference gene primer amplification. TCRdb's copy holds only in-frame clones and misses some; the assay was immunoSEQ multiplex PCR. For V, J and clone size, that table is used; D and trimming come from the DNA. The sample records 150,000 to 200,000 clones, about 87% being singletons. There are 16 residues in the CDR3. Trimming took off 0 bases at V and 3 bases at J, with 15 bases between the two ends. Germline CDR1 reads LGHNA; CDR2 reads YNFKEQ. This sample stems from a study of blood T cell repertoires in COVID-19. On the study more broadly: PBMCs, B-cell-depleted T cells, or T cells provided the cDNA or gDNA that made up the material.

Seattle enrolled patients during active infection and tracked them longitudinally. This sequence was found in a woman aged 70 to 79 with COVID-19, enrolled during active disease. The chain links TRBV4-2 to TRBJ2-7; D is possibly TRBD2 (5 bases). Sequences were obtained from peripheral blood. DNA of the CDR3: TGTGCCAGCAGCCAAGAAGGCGGCGGGCGTCTCTACGAGCAGTACTTC. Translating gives CASSQEGGGRLYEQYF.